The 8 T cell receptor beta chains reported below all come from one sample, sequenced in a study of blood T cell repertoires in COVID-19. TCRdb keeps only in-frame clones here, not all; method: immunoSEQ multiplex PCR. Here the sample spans more than 250,000 clones, roughly 83% being singletons. The sample consisted of peripheral blood. These receptors all come from a woman aged 45-65 years with acute or convalescent COVID-19.

This clone occurred a few times. The sample contains more than one DNA sequence encoding this CDR3. The rearrangement uses TRBV28 and TRBJ2-5; 7 bases agree with TRBD1. Germline CDR1 and CDR2: MDHEN and SYDVKM. J gave up 4 bases and V 3 bases, and 2 bases lay outside the gene matches. This CDR3 comprises 13 residues. CDR3 loop: CASSFRGRETQYF. CDR3 coding DNA: TGTGCCAGCAGTTTTAGGGGGCGAGAGACCCAGTACTTC.

There are a few counts of this clone. Written as DNA, the CDR3 is TGTGCCAGCAGCCCTCAAACAGGGGACTACGAGCAGTACTTC. This translates into CASSPQTGDYEQYF. The rearrangement joins TRBV7-6 to TRBJ2-7, with 7 bases aligning to TRBD1. V gave up 5 bases and J gave up 3 bases; unmatched junction bases: 7. CDR1 and CDR2 from the germline V gene are SGHVS and FNYEAQ. This CDR3 spans 14 amino acids.

This clone was counted a few times. V usage is TRBV20-1 and J usage is TRBJ1-5; 7 bases fit TRBD1. Germline lookup yields CDR1 DFQATT and CDR2 SNEGSKA (reference sequence). The V and J ends lost 3 bases and 8 bases, in that order; junction bases with no gene match: 1. This CDR3 has 11 residues. The CDR3 spells CSASDREPQHF. The CDR3 coding sequence is TGCAGTGCTAGCGACAGGGAGCCCCAGCATTTT.

The chain recombines TRBV15 with TRBJ2-2; a possible D gene is TRBD2 (5 bases). The germline V gene has CDR1 LNHNV and CDR2 YYDKDF (reference sequence). The CDR3 covers 17 residues. The V and J ends lost 1 base and 7 bases respectively, with 19 bases between them. CDR3 DNA sequence: TGTGCCACCAGCAGAGGTGTCCGTCCAGAAGAGGGCGGGGAGCTGTTTTTT. This codes for CATSRGVRPEEGGELFF.

The rearrangement links TRBV5-1 to TRBJ2-1, with D tentatively TRBD1 (6 bases). With 4 bases removed from V and 7 bases from J, the gap between germline ends came to 15 bases. The length of the CDR3 is 14 residues. Germline V gives CDR1 SGHRS, CDR2 YFSETQ. This CDR3 is CASSVDSYYNEQFF. The CDR3 DNA follows: TGCGCCAGCAGCGTGGACAGCTATTATAATGAGCAGTTCTTC.

The genes are TRBV18 and TRBJ1-1; tentative D call: TRBD1 (5 bases). Germline CDR1 reads KGHSH; CDR2 reads LQKENI. Trimming cost V 4 bases and J 1 base, with 10 bases left between them. There are 14 residues in the CDR3. The CDR3 sequence is CASSLQDGNTEAFF. The CDR3 DNA follows: TGTGCCAGCTCACTACAGGACGGGAACACTGAAGCTTTCTTT.

The chain has TRBV4-2 and TRBJ2-3; possible D gene TRBD1, 6 bases. Germline CDR1 LGHNA, CDR2 YNFKEQ. The V gene lost 1 base and the J gene lost 6 bases, with 14 bases spanning the gap. There are 15 residues in the CDR3. The CDR3 DNA reads as TGTGCCAGCAGCCAAGGTCAGGGGTTTGACGATACGCAGTATTTT. Its translation is CASSQGQGFDDTQYF.

The V and J genes are TRBV6-6 and TRBJ1-6; 7 nucleotides line up with TRBD1. Germline V gives CDR1 MNHNY, CDR2 SVGAGI (reference sequence). J lost 7 bases, V lost 6 bases, and 12 bases had no gene match. This CDR3 has 16 amino acids. The CDR3, as DNA: TGTGCCAGCAGACGAGGGAGTGGGACAGCCAATTCACCCCTCCACTTT. Translation gives CASRRGSGTANSPLHF.